These T cell receptor beta chains were read from a single sample in a study of T cell responses to AZD1222 COVID-19 vaccine. The assay was immunoSEQ multiplex PCR, and TCRdb's table has in-frame clones only and misses some. The table has 90,000 to 150,000 clones, roughly 88% seen once. This specimen consisted of peripheral blood, obtained on day 0 of AZD1222 vaccination. The origin of the receptors is an adult in good health. The CDR3 runs from the conserved cysteine through the conserved F or W. A D gene is named only where the DNA matches it firmly. Only part of the rows carry a size: once, few, many, or a class if the clone is expanded.

cdr3_length | d_call | j_call | clone_size | v_call | cdr3_aa | cdr3_nt
16 | NA | TRBJ2-3 | NA | TRBV7-2 | CASSSPGGSIPDTQYF | TGTGCCAGCAGCTCCCCGGGGGGCTCGATCCCAGATACGCAGTATTTT
13 | NA | TRBJ1-1 | NA | TRBV14 | CASNLARNTEAFF | TGTGCCAGCAACCTGGCCAGGAACACTGAAGCTTTCTTT
16 | NA | TRBJ1-6 | NA | TRBV19 | CASSIQSPYYNSPLHF | TGTGCCAGTAGTATTCAGAGTCCCTACTATAATTCACCCCTCCACTTT
12 | NA | TRBJ2-3 | NA | TRBV29-1 | CSVGETGNTQYF | TGCAGCGTGGGAGAGACCGGCAATACGCAGTATTTT
14 | NA | TRBJ1-5 | NA | TRBV6-6 | CASSPWGGVEPQHF | TGTGCCAGCAGTCCCTGGGGGGGTGTTGAGCCCCAGCATTTT
14 | TRBD2 | TRBJ2-3 | NA | TRBV2 | CASSEQGGTDTQYF | TGTGCCAGCAGTGAACAGGGAGGGACAGATACGCAGTATTTT
16 | NA | TRBJ1-2 | once | TRBV6-2/TRBV6-3 | CASSSQRRGSEYGYTF | TGTGCCAGCAGTTCACAGCGCAGGGGATCTGAGTATGGCTACACCTTC
22 | TRBD1 | TRBJ1-2 | once | TRBV9 | CASSVSPSMKDRADAIGYGYTF | TGTGCCAGCAGCGTATCACCGTCGATGAAGGACAGGGCTGACGCTATTGGATATGGCTACACCTTC
14 | NA | TRBJ2-7 | few | TRBV6-1 | CASSEVTPIDEQYF | TGTGCCAGCAGTGAAGTTACACCTATAGACGAGCAGTACTTC
17 | TRBD1 | TRBJ2-2 | few | TRBV7-9 | CASSARTGGGYAGELFF | TGTGCCAGCAGCGCCCGGACAGGGGGAGGATATGCCGGGGAGCTGTTTTTT
15 | NA | TRBJ1-2 | NA | TRBV19 | CASSIIGRTIYGYTF | TGTGCCAGTAGTATAATTGGCAGGACGATATATGGCTACACCTTC
12 | TRBD1 | TRBJ1-2 | NA | TRBV4-2 | CASSQDGQGVTF | TGTGCCAGCAGCCAGGACGGACAGGGTGTGACCTTC
13 | TRBD1 | TRBJ1-1 | NA | TRBV7-8 | CASRQGGNTEAFF | TGTGCCAGCAGGCAGGGGGGGAACACTGAAGCTTTCTTT
13 | NA | TRBJ1-1 | NA | TRBV27 | CASSLSIGSEAFF | TGTGCCAGCAGTTTATCGATTGGGTCAGAAGCTTTCTTT
18 | NA | TRBJ2-3 | NA | TRBV6-2/TRBV6-3 | CASSYFFESPDYTDTQYF | TGTGCCAGCAGTTACTTCTTCGAGTCCCCCGATTACACAGATACGCAGTATTTT
15 | TRBD1 | TRBJ2-7 | NA | TRBV18 | CASSRRQGVSYEQYF | TGTGCCAGCTCACGACGACAGGGGGTATCCTACGAGCAGTACTTC
13 | TRBD1 | TRBJ2-7 | once | TRBV7-2 | CASSKRGPYEQYF | TGTGCCAGCAGCAAAAGGGGGCCCTACGAGCAGTACTTC
15 | TRBD1 | TRBJ1-4 | NA | TRBV24-1 | CATPGTAPTNEKLFF | TGTGCCACCCCCGGGACAGCCCCAACTAATGAAAAACTGTTTTTT
14 | NA | TRBJ1-1 | once | TRBV19 | CASSKGFGGTEAFF | TGTGCCAGTAGTAAGGGGTTCGGGGGCACTGAAGCTTTCTTT
18 | TRBD1 | TRBJ1-6 | once | TRBV11-2 | CASSLGTGKWSYNSPLHF | TGTGCCAGCAGCTTGGGGACAGGGAAATGGTCCTATAATTCACCCCTCCACTTT
15 | NA | TRBJ1-1 | many | TRBV5-1 | CASSLASQAVREAFF | TGCGCCAGCAGCTTGGCCTCGCAGGCCGTTCGGGAAGCTTTCTTT
20 | TRBD2 | TRBJ2-3 | NA | TRBV6-2/TRBV6-3 | CASSYPGLAGGPISTDTQYF | TGTGCCAGCAGTTACCCGGGACTAGCGGGGGGGCCGATTAGCACAGATACGCAGTATTTT
11 | NA | TRBJ1-4 | NA | TRBV6-7 | CATPGSEKLFF | TGTGCCACTCCGGGGAGCGAAAAACTGTTTTTT
13 | NA | TRBJ1-6 | few | TRBV6-5 | CASSIDRYSPLHF | TGTGCCAGCAGTATCGACAGATATTCACCCCTCCACTTT
14 | NA | TRBJ1-2 | NA | TRBV5-6 | CASSLPTAYYGYTF | TGTGCCAGCAGCTTACCGACAGCCTACTATGGCTACACCTTC
14 | NA | TRBJ1-2 | NA | TRBV6-5 | CASSYSGQPYGYTF | TGTGCCAGCAGTTACTCCGGACAGCCTTATGGCTACACCTTC
13 | NA | TRBJ2-5 | once | TRBV7-2 | CASSLNRQETQYF | TGTGCCAGCAGCTTAAACAGGCAAGAGACCCAGTACTTC
16 | NA | TRBJ2-2 | NA | TRBV7-3 | CASSFHLGATPGELFF | TGTGCCAGCAGTTTCCACCTAGGGGCCACCCCCGGGGAGCTGTTTTTT
13 | NA | TRBJ1-2 | NA | TRBV20-1 | CSASSGGADGYTF | TGCAGTGCTAGTTCCGGGGGCGCCGATGGCTACACCTTC
16 | TRBD1 | TRBJ2-5 | NA | TRBV14 | CASSPRQGMGQETQYF | TGTGCCAGCAGCCCCCGACAGGGGATGGGGCAAGAGACCCAGTACTTC
12 | NA | TRBJ2-5 | NA | TRBV12-3/TRBV12-4 | CASSPPQETQYF | TGTGCCAGCAGTCCCCCCCAAGAGACCCAGTACTTC
16 | TRBD1 | TRBJ2-1 | NA | TRBV11-2 | CASSFLTGGIYNEQFF | TGTGCCAGCAGCTTCTTGACAGGGGGTATCTACAATGAGCAGTTCTTC
14 | NA | TRBJ1-1 | NA | TRBV11-3 | CASSLTGLNTEAFF | TGTGCCAGCAGCTTAACAGGGCTGAACACTGAAGCTTTCTTT
14 | NA | TRBJ1-1 | NA | TRBV5-1 | CASSPFGTNTEAFF | TGCGCCAGCAGCCCCTTCGGAACGAACACTGAAGCTTTCTTT
19 | TRBD2 | TRBJ2-7 | NA | TRBV6-2/TRBV6-3 | CASSTSSGGPTRPRDEQYF | TGTGCCAGCAGTACCTCTAGCGGGGGGCCAACTCGGCCTCGGGACGAGCAGTACTTC
15 | NA | TRBJ2-5 | NA | TRBV2 | CASSELQGPGETQYF | TGTGCCAGCAGTGAGTTACAGGGTCCTGGAGAGACCCAGTACTTC
17 | TRBD1 | TRBJ1-4 | NA | TRBV18 | CASSPNNPGQGYEKLFF | TGTGCCAGCTCACCTAACAACCCGGGACAGGGGTATGAAAAACTGTTTTTT
14 | NA | TRBJ1-3 | NA | TRBV9 | CASSAVDTGNTIYF | TGTGCCAGCAGCGCGGTTGATACAGGAAACACCATATATTTT
16 | TRBD1 | TRBJ1-1 | NA | TRBV11-2 | CASSSLRGRRDTEAFF | TGTGCCAGCAGCTCCCTCAGGGGGCGCAGGGACACTGAAGCTTTCTTT
11 | NA | TRBJ1-1 | NA | TRBV20-1 | CSARFAMVAFF | TGCAGTGCTAGATTCGCGATGGTGGCTTTCTTT
14 | NA | TRBJ1-2 | NA | TRBV3-1/TRBV3-2 | CASTPQILNYGYTF | TGTGCCAGCACGCCTCAGATTCTTAACTATGGCTACACCTTC
15 | NA | TRBJ1-1 | NA | TRBV28 | CASSIGGALNTEAFF | TGTGCCAGCAGCATTGGCGGGGCGCTGAACACTGAAGCTTTCTTT
15 | NA | TRBJ2-3 | NA | TRBV7-2 | CASSLYGTITDTQYF | TGTGCCAGCAGCTTATATGGGACCATCACAGATACGCAGTATTTT
13 | NA | TRBJ2-1 | NA | TRBV2 | CASRLTGYNEQFF | TGTGCCAGCAGGCTAACAGGGTACAATGAGCAGTTCTTC
16 | NA | TRBJ1-6 | few | TRBV3-1/TRBV3-2 | CASSQVATGGYSPLHF | TGTGCCAGCAGCCAAGTGGCCACTGGGGGTTATTCACCCCTCCACTTT
13 | NA | TRBJ1-5 | NA | TRBV11-2 | CASSLDRVRPQHF | TGTGCCAGCAGCTTAGACAGGGTAAGGCCCCAGCATTTT
16 | TRBD1 | TRBJ1-2 | NA | TRBV6-5 | CASSYFGDRQGHGYTF | TGTGCCAGCAGTTACTTCGGGGATAGACAGGGCCATGGCTACACCTTC
13 | TRBD1 | TRBJ1-6 | NA | TRBV6-5 | CASSRGTGAPLHF | TGTGCCAGCAGTAGGGGGACAGGCGCACCCCTCCACTTT
15 | NA | TRBJ1-2 | NA | TRBV2 | CASSEIGPGAYGYTF | TGTGCCAGCAGTGAAATAGGGCCAGGGGCCTATGGCTACACCTTC
17 | NA | TRBJ2-1 | NA | TRBV16 | CASSLPEGVRSYNEQFF | TGTGCCAGCAGCCTTCCCGAGGGGGTACGCTCCTACAATGAGCAGTTCTTC
14 | NA | TRBJ2-4 | NA | TRBV3-1/TRBV3-2 | CASSPFGRRNIQYF | TGTGCCAGCAGCCCTTTTGGGCGTAGAAACATTCAGTACTTC
17 | TRBD1 | TRBJ2-2 | once | TRBV5-1 | CASSLARTGTDTGELFF | TGCGCCAGCAGCTTGGCCCGGACAGGGACCGACACCGGGGAGCTGTTTTTT
13 | NA | TRBJ1-5 | NA | TRBV19 | CASSSTHDQPQHF | TGTGCCAGTAGTAGCACACATGATCAGCCCCAGCATTTT
17 | NA | TRBJ1-1 | NA | TRBV19 | CASSVGWTQPMNTEAFF | TGTGCCAGTAGTGTGGGTTGGACGCAGCCTATGAACACTGAAGCTTTCTTT
16 | TRBD1 | TRBJ2-2 | NA | TRBV7-9 | CASSDALDRGTGELFF | TGTGCCAGCAGCGATGCCCTGGACAGGGGTACCGGGGAGCTGTTTTTT
15 | NA | TRBJ2-2 | NA | TRBV24-1 | CATSDPSQGRGELFF | TGTGCCACCAGTGATCCTTCTCAGGGCAGGGGGGAGCTGTTTTTT
14 | NA | TRBJ2-5 | NA | TRBV7-7 | CASSLLGERETQYF | TGTGCCAGCAGCTTACTTGGGGAACGAGAGACCCAGTACTTC
12 | NA | TRBJ2-5 | few | TRBV5-1 | CASSLAMETQYF | TGCGCCAGCAGCTTGGCCATGGAGACCCAGTACTTC
15 | TRBD1 | TRBJ1-2 | NA | TRBV3-1/TRBV3-2 | CASSQGTGRLGGYTF | TGTGCCAGCAGCCAAGGGACAGGGAGATTGGGTGGCTACACCTTC
14 | NA | TRBJ2-3 | few | TRBV9 | CASSVERQSNSQYF | TGTGCCAGCAGCGTAGAAAGACAGTCAAACTCGCAGTATTTT